The clone carrying this TCR beta chain was seen a handful of times. Its antigen remains unknown. The source of the sample is a study of early T cells in non-severe SARS-CoV-2 infection. Researchers tagged individual cDNA molecules with unique molecular identifiers. TCRdb processed the 5' RACE reads anew with MiXCR; each CDR3 protein has one entry. The table records roughly 70,000 distinct CDR3 sequences, around 19% of them present only once. Study-wide findings and caveats: Matching with VDJdb favored anti-spike CD8 responses (missing private and CD4 specificities).

Trimming removed 2 bases at V and 3 bases at J, with 11 bases between. The CDR3 runs to 14 residues. From germline, CDR1 is LGHNA and CDR2 YSLEER. The V call is TRBV4-3, the J call TRBJ2-7; D gene uncertain. The material sequenced was whole blood, taken at baseline. This clonotype was sampled from an adult who was a healthcare worker with PCR-confirmed SARS-CoV-2 infection or an uninfected control (not recorded which). CDR3 in DNA: TGCGCCAGCAGCCAATCAGTTAGGGTCTACGAGCAGTACTTC. Amino acids: CASSQSVRVYEQYF.